The 13 T cell receptor beta chains below were found in one sample sequenced in a study of CD8+ T cells in alopecia areata. Treatment: oral pan-JAK inhibitor, 5-10 mg twice daily. After isolation, RNA underwent reverse transcription to generate cDNA as the sequencing template. Clones were read by immunoSEQ multiplex PCR, and TCRdb kept only the in-frame ones, dropping some. The repertoire consists of some 170,000 clones, with approximately 52% occurring once and the leading ten covering around 16%. The sample in question was CD4+ T cells sorted from blood, obtained between weeks 55 and 65, from a patient treated with tofacitinib. These receptors all stem from a human donor with alopecia areata.

The V and J genes are TRBV13 and TRBJ2-1; 9 bases align to TRBD1. Per germline, CDR1 PRHDT and CDR2 FYEKMQ (reference sequence). Unmatched junction bases numbered 8, after V lost 5 bases and J lost 9 bases. The CDR3 consists of 14 residues. CDR3 amino acids: CASSPQQGAVEQFF. DNA for the CDR3: TGTGCCAGCAGCCCCCAACAGGGGGCTGTTGAGCAGTTCTTC.

The chain carries TRBV4-1 and TRBJ1-5; D not resolved. The CDR3 spans 14 residues. Trimming pared 4 bases from V and 0 bases from J, leaving 7 bases between. The germline gives CDR1 MGHRA, CDR2 YSYEKL. The CDR3 DNA is TGCGCCAGCAGCCGAGGATATAGCAATCAGCCCCAGCATTTT. Encoded protein: CASSRGYSNQPQHF.

The rearrangement uses TRBV25-1 and TRBJ1-4, with TRBD1 matching 7 bases. The V gene end was trimmed by 5 bases and the J gene end by 10 bases; junction bases not matched to a gene: 16. The V gene's germline CDR1 is MGHDK and CDR2 SYGVNS. The length of the CDR3 is 16 residues. CDR3 in amino acids: CASSSEGGRGLGKLFF. CDR3 DNA: TGTGCCAGCAGTTCCGAAGGGGGAAGGGGGCTTGGAAAACTGTTTTTT. The variable domain in full, completed from reference TRBV25-1 and TRBJ1-4, reads EADIYQTPRYLVIGTGKKITLECSQTMGHDKMYWYQQDPGMELHLIHYSYGVNSTEKGDLSSESTVSRIRTEHFPLTLESARPSHTSQYLCASSSEGGRGLGKLFFGSGTQLSVL.

The rearrangement joins TRBV30 to TRBJ2-1; possibly TRBD1 or TRBD2 for D (5 bases each). The V end was cut by 8 bases, the J end by 8 bases, with 13 bases between. CDR3 length equals 11 residues. Germline-derived CDR1 and CDR2 are GTSNPN and SVGIG (reference sequence). CDR3 nucleotide sequence: TGTGCCAGGACCCGAGGGGATGAGCAGTTCTTC. Amino acid sequence: CARTRGDEQFF.

The V and J genes are TRBV6-1 and TRBJ1-5, with D unclear. Trimming left V 3 bases short and J 0 bases short, with 9 bases between. The CDR3 runs 15 residues. CDR1 and CDR2 from the germline V gene are MNHNS and SASEGT. The CDR3, as DNA: TGTGCCAGCAGTGAGTTGGCGGGTAGCAATCAGCCCCAGCATTTT. Its translation is CASSELAGSNQPQHF.

The chain has TRBV20-1 and TRBJ2-5; the D gene is possibly TRBD1 (5 bases). The CDR3 is made up of 11 amino acids. With 1 base removed from V and 7 bases from J, the gap between germline ends came to 7 bases. Germline V CDR1 and CDR2: DFQATT, SNEGSKA (reference sequence). The CDR3 sequence is CSARGQPTQYF. CDR3 DNA sequence: TGCAGTGCTAGAGGACAGCCGACCCAGTACTTC.

This clone was observed once. The rearrangement uses TRBV15 and TRBJ2-6; D is possibly TRBD1 (5 bases). Germline V gene sequence: CDR1 LNHNV, CDR2 YYDKDF (reference sequence). V was pared by 0 bases and J by 4 bases, with 7 bases between. This CDR3 has 15 amino acids. The CDR3 here is CATSRDRAGANVLTF. CDR3 bases: TGTGCCACCAGCAGAGACAGGGCAGGGGCCAACGTCCTGACTTTC.

The chain uses TRBV30 and TRBJ1-5; D is uncertain. The germline V gene encodes CDR1 GTSNPN and CDR2 SVGIG (reference sequence). Deletions cut 0 bases from V and 0 bases from J, with 18 bases between. This CDR3 comprises 18 residues. The CDR3 region is CAWSVRTSGPYSNQPQHF. The CDR3 bases are TGTGCCTGGAGTGTACGGACGTCCGGGCCCTATAGCAATCAGCCCCAGCATTTT.

The genes are TRBV6-6 and TRBJ1-5, with no clear D. The germline V and J ends were trimmed by 5 bases and 6 bases, with 5 bases remaining between them. CDR1 is MNHNY and CDR2 is SVGAGI in the germline V gene (reference sequence). The CDR3 loop spans 11 amino acids. The CDR3 DNA reads as TGTGCCAGCAGTAAAGGTCAGCCCCAGCATTTT. Translated: CASSKGQPQHF.

V usage is TRBV30 and J usage is TRBJ2-5; TRBD1 aligns across 7 bases. Trimming at V came to 0 bases and at J to 4 bases, leaving 5 bases not matched to a gene. The length of the CDR3 is 14 residues. Per the germline V gene, CDR1 is GTSNPN and CDR2 is SVGIG (reference sequence). The CDR3 coding sequence is TGTGCCTGGAGTGTACGTCACAGGGGAGAGACCCAGTACTTC. This gives the protein CAWSVRHRGETQYF.

Only a few counts were recorded for this clone. The rearrangement links TRBV6-5 to TRBJ2-3; possible D gene TRBD2, 6 bases. The CDR3 has 15 amino acids. The germline gives CDR1 MNHEY, CDR2 SVGAGI. V gave up 5 bases and J gave up 2 bases, with 14 bases separating them. This chain's CDR3 is CASSRRGSVTDTQYF. In DNA form, the CDR3 reads TGTGCCAGCAGTCGCCGGGGGTCCGTCACAGATACGCAGTATTTT.

In this sample, this clone turned up a few times. V usage is TRBV4-2 and J usage is TRBJ2-7; D remains ambiguous. With 2 bases removed from V and 3 bases from J, the gap between germline ends came to 8 bases. The CDR3 length is 13 residues. Germline values: CDR1 LGHNA, CDR2 YNFKEQ. For the CDR3, the DNA is TGTGCCAGCAGCCAACGAGAAGGCTACGAGCAGTACTTC. Encoded protein: CASSQREGYEQYF.

The chain recombines TRBV7-9 with TRBJ2-7; the match to TRBD2 covers 8 bases. This CDR3 region has 15 residues. J was trimmed by 2 bases and V by 5 bases; bases with no gene match: 8. Germline CDR1 SEHNR, CDR2 FQNEAQ (reference sequence). CDR3 residues: CASSLHFSGAYEQYF. In DNA, the CDR3 is TGTGCCAGCAGCCTCCACTTTAGCGGGGCCTACGAGCAGTACTTC.